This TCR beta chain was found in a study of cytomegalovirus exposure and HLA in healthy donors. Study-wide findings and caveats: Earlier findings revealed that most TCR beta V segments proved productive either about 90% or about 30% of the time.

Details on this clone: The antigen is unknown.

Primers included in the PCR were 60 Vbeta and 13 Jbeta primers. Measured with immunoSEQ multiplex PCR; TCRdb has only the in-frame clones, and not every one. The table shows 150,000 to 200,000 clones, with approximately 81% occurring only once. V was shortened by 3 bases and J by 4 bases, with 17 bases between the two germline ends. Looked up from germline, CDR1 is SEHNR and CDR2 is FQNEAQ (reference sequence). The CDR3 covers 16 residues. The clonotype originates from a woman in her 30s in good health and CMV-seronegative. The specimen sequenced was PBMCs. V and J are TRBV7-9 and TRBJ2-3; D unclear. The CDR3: CASSLFRVFSSDTQYF. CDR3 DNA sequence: TGTGCCAGCAGCTTGTTTCGTGTGTTCAGTTCAGATACGCAGTATTTT.